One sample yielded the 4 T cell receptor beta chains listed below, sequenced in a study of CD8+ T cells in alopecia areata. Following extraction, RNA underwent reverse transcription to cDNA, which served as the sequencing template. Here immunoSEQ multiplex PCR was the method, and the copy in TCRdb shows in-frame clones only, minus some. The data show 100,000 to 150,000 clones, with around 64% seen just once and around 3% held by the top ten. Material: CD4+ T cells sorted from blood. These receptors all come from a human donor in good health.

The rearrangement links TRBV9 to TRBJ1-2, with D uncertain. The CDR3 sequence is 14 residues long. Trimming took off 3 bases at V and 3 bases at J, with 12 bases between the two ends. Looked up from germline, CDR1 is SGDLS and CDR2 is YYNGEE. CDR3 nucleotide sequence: TGTGCCAGCAGCGGCGCCAAGGGCGACTATGGCTACACCTTC. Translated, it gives CASSGAKGDYGYTF.

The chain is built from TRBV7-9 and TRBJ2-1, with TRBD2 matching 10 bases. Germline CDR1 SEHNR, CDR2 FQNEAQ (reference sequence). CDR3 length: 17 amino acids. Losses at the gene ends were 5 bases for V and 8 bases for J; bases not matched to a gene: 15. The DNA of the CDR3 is TGTGCCAGCAGCGCTACTGAGGCTGGGACTAGCGTCCATGAGCAGTTCTTC. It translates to CASSATEAGTSVHEQFF.

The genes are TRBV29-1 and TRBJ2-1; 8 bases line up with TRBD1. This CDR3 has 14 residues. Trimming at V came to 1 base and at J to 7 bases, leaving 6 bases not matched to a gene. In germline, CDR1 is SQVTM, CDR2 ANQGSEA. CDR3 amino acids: CSVEARTGINEQFF. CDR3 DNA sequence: TGCAGCGTTGAAGCACGGACAGGGATAAATGAGCAGTTCTTC.

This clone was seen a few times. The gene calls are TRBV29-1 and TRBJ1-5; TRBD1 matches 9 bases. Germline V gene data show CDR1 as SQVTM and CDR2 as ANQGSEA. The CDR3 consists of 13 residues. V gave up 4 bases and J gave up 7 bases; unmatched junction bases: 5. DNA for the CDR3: TGCAGCGTTGGAACAGGGGGCTTACAGCCCCAGCATTTT. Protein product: CSVGTGGLQPQHF.